Below, 3 T cell receptor beta chains from the same sample are listed, as sequenced in a study of identical twins. MiXCR, applied by TCRdb to the 5' RACE reads, yields one record per CDR3 protein. The table lists approximately 350,000 distinct CDR3 sequences, approximately 13% of them singletons. The same data also went into a second study, on yellow fever vaccine responses in identical twins.

Sequenced sample: CD8+ T cells sorted from blood. The receptors stem from a woman under 30 in good health.

This clonotype was detected ten times or more. The CDR3 protein is CASSYPEGQGGNQPQHF. The CDR3 bases are TGTGCCAGCAGTTACCCGGAGGGACAGGGGGGCAATCAGCCCCAGCATTTT. V and J are TRBV6-5 and TRBJ1-5, with TRBD1 matching 11 bases. Germline trimming cut 2 bases from V and 2 bases from J; bases unmatched to any gene: 5. This CDR3 contains 17 residues. CDR1 is MNHEY, CDR2 SVGAGI, per germline.

This clonotype showed up just a few times. The V and J genes are TRBV2 and TRBJ2-1; D is possibly TRBD2 (6 bases). Per the germline V gene, CDR1 is SNHLY and CDR2 is FYNNEI. The CDR3 has 18 residues. V was trimmed by 3 bases and J by 0 bases, leaving 18 bases between them. CDR3 nucleotides: TGTGCCAGCAGTGAGTATGGCGGGGCGGAGAGCTCCTACAATGAGCAGTTCTTC. This translates into CASSEYGGAESSYNEQFF.

This clonotype was counted a few times. This chain uses TRBV6-2 or TRBV6-3 with TRBJ2-1, with 8 positions matching TRBD2. This CDR3 comprises 19 residues. The V gene end was trimmed by 1 base and the J gene end by 5 bases; junction bases not matched to a gene: 16. Per germline, CDR1 MNHEY and CDR2 SVGEGT. The CDR3 DNA is TGTGCCAGCAGTTACTTAGACGCGCTAGCGGGCCCTCCCAACAATGAGCAGTTCTTC. Protein: CASSYLDALAGPPNNEQFF.